This TCR beta chain was sequenced in a study of T-cell memory formation after mild COVID-19. The study's findings and limits: The study detected some responding clones in pre-infection memory, suggesting cross-reactive memory joined.

Remarks on this clonotype: Antigen: not known.

Germline V gives CDR1 LGHDT, CDR2 YNNKEL (reference sequence). Losses at the gene ends were 0 bases for V and 6 bases for J; bases not matched to a gene: 5. The CDR3 runs to 15 residues. cDNA libraries for TCR alpha and TCR beta, carrying sample barcodes and UMIs, came from 5'RACE with constant-segment primers. TCRdb recomputed calls from the 5' RACE reads with MiXCR, one row per CDR3 protein. The table lists about 470,000 distinct CDR3 sequences, 15% to 20% of them singletons. This chain uses TRBV3-1 with TRBJ2-3, with 8 bases fitting TRBD2. Sample: PBMCs or a T cell subset sorted from them (not recorded which). This TCR derives from an adult woman who had mild COVID-19 (a few samples of this study predate the infection). Cell type and time point are not known. The CDR3 nucleotides read TGTGCCAGCAGCCAAGAACTAGCGGCCTCCGATACGCAGTATTTT. It encodes CASSQELAASDTQYF.